This TCR beta chain was retrieved from a study of cytomegalovirus exposure and HLA in healthy donors. The study, taken as a whole, reports: An analysis done earlier found most TCR beta V segments productive about 87% or about 30% of the time. Upon later analysis, TCR association rates were observed to vary by HLA locus, being highest for DRB1 and lowest for HLA-C. TCR beta sequences numbering over 15,000 were associated with HLA alleles at 0.05 false discovery rate in a later analysis.

The V gene's germline CDR1 is LNHDA and CDR2 SQIVND (reference sequence). Trimming took 0 bases from V and 5 from J; bases not matched to a gene: 5. The CDR3 is 16 residues long. Comment on this clone: Its target is not known.

The PCR was carried out with 60 Vbeta primers and 13 Jbeta primers. Only in-frame clones appear in the TCRdb table, and some are missing; sequencing was by immunoSEQ multiplex PCR. The sample shows more than 150,000 clones, 75% to 85% of them seen only once. The chain couples TRBV19 to TRBJ2-5; 11 bases fit TRBD1. The sequence derives from a young woman in good health and CMV-seropositive. Sequencing was carried out using PBMCs. The chain's CDR3 is CASSIDRWDRGETQYF. In DNA form, the CDR3 reads TGTGCCAGTAGTATAGATCGGTGGGACAGGGGGGAGACCCAGTACTTC.